Below, one T cell receptor beta chain is given with its context. The source of the sample is a study of blood T cell repertoires in COVID-19. Per the germline V gene, CDR1 is ENHRY and CDR2 is SYGVKD. CDR3 length: 12 residues. V lost 6 bases and J lost 0, with 6 bases in between. The repertoire was sequenced with immunoSEQ multiplex PCR; TCRdb's copy has only in-frame clones and lacks some. The table shows around 180,000 clones, with about 91% occurring only once. V usage is TRBV10-3 and J usage is TRBJ2-7, with no clear D. The receptor was derived from a woman between 25 and 40 years old with acute or convalescent COVID-19. Source material: peripheral blood. In nucleotides, the CDR3 is TGTGCCATCAGCCCTAGCTCCTACGAGCAGTACTTC. This codes for CAISPSSYEQYF.